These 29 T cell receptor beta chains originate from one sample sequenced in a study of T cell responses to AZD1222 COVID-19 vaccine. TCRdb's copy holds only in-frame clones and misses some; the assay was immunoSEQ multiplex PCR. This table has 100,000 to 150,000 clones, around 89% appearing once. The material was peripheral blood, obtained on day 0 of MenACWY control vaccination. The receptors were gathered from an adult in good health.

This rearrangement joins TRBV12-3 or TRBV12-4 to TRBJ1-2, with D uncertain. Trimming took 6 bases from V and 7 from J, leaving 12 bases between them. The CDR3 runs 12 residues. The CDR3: CASSQTVAGYTF. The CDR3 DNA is TGTGCCAGCAGCCAGACTGTAGCTGGCTACACCTTC.

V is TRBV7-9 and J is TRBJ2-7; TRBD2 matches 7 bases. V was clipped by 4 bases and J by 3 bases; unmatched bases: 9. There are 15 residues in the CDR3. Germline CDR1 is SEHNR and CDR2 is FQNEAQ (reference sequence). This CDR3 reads CASSSTSARNYEQYF. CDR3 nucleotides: TGTGCCAGCAGCTCTACTAGCGCCCGAAACTACGAGCAGTACTTC. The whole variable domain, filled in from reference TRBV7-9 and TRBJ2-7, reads DTGVSQNPRHKITKRGQNVTFRCDPISEHNRLYWYRQTLGQGPEFLTYFQNEAQLEKSRLLSDRFSAERPKGSFSTLEIQRTEQGDSAMYLCASSSTSARNYEQYFGPGTRLTVT.

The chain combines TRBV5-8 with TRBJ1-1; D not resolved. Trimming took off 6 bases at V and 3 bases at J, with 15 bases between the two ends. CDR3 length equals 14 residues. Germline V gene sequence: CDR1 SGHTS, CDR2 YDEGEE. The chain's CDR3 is CASNARFRDTEAFF. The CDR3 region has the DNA TGTGCCAGCAACGCCCGATTCAGAGACACTGAAGCTTTCTTT.

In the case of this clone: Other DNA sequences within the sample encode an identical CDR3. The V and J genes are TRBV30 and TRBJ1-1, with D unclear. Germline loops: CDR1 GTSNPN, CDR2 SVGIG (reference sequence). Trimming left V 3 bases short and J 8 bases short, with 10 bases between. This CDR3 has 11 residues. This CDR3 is CAWSPTREAFF. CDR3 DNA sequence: TGTGCCTGGAGCCCAACCAGGGAAGCTTTCTTT.

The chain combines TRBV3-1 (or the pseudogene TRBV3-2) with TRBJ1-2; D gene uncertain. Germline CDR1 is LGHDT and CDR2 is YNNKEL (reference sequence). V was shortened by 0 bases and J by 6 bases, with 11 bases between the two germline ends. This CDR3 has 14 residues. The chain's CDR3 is CASSQDANLHGYTF. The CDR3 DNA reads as TGTGCCAGCAGCCAAGACGCTAATTTGCATGGCTACACCTTC.

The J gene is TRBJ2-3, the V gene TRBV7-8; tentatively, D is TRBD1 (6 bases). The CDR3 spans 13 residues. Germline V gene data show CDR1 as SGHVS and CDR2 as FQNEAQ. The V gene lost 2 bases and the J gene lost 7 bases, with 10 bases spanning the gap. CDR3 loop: CASSLIQGNTQYF. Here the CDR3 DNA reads TGTGCCAGCAGCTTAATTCAGGGGAATACGCAGTATTTT.

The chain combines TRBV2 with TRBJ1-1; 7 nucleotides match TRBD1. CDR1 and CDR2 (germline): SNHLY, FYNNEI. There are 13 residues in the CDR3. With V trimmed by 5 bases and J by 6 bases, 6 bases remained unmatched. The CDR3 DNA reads TGTGCCAGCAGTCAGGGGGGTTTGGCTGAAGCTTTCTTT. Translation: CASSQGGLAEAFF. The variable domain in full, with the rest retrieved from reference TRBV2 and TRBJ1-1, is EPEVTQTPSHQVTQMGQEVILRCVPISNHLYFYWYRQILGQKVEFLVSFYNNEISEKSEIFDDQFSVERPDGSNFTLKIRSTKLEDSAMYFCASSQGGLAEAFFGQGTRLTVV.

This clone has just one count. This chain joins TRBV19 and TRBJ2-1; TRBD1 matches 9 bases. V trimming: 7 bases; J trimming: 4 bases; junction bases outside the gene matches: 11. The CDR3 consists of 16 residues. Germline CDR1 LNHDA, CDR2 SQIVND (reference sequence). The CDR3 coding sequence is TGTGCCAGTAACAAACCGGGACAGGGTGGGTACAATGAGCAGTTCTTC. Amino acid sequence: CASNKPGQGGYNEQFF.

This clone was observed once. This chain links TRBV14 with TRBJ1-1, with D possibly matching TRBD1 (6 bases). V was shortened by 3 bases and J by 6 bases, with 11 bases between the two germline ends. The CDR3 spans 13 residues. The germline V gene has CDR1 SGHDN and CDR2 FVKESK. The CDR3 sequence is CASSQTGFAEAFF. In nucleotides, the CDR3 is TGTGCCAGCAGCCAGACAGGTTTCGCTGAAGCTTTCTTT.

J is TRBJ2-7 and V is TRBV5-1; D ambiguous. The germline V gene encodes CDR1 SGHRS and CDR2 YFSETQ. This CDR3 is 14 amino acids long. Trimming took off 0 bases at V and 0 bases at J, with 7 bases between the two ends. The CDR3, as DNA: TGCGCCAGCAGCTTGGGTCAGAGCTCCTACGAGCAGTACTTC. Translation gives CASSLGQSSYEQYF. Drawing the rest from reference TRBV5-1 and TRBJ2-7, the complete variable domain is KAGVTQTPRYLIKTRGQQVTLSCSPISGHRSVSWYQQTPGQGLQFLFEYFSETQRNKGNFPGRFSGRQFSNSRSEMNVSTLELGDSALYLCASSLGQSSYEQYFGPGTRLTVT.

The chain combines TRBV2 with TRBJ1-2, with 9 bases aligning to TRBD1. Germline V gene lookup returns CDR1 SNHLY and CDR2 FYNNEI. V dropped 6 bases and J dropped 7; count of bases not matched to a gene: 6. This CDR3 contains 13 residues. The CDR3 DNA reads TGTGCCAGCAGATCTAGACAGGGGGGTGGCTACACCTTC. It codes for CASRSRQGGGYTF.

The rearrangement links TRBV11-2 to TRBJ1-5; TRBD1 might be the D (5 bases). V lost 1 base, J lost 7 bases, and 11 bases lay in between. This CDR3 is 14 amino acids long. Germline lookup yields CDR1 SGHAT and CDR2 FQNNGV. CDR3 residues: CASSLGGLQQPQHF. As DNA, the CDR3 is TGTGCCAGCAGCTTAGGGGGGTTGCAGCAGCCCCAGCATTTT.

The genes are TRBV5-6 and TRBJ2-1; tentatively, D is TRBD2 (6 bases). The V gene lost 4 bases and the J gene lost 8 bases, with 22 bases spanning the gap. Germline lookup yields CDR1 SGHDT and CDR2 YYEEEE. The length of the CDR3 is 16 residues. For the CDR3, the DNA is TGTGCCAGCAGCCCCGGGGGAGCGATCCTCGGCTATGAGCAGTTCTTC. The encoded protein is CASSPGGAILGYEQFF.

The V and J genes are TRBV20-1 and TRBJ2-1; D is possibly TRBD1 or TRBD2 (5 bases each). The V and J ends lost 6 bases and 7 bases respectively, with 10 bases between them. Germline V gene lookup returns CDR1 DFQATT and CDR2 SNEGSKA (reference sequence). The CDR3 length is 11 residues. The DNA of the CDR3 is TGCAGTGCAGGGGACGGTAATGAGCAGTTCTTC. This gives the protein CSAGDGNEQFF.

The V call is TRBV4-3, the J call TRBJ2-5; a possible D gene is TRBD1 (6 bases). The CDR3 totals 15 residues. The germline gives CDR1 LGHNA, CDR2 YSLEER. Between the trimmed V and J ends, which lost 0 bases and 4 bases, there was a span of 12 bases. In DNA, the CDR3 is TGCGCCAGCAGCCAAGATCGTGGGGGCTCAGAGACCCAGTACTTC. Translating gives CASSQDRGGSETQYF.

The CDR3 sequence is CASSPGNTEAFF. The CDR3 nucleotides are TGTGCCAGCTCACCAGGGAACACTGAAGCTTTCTTT. The chain has TRBV18 and TRBJ1-1; D not resolved. This CDR3 contains 12 residues. Trimming took off 2 bases at V and 1 base at J, with 2 bases between the two ends. Germline V lookup: CDR1 KGHSH, CDR2 LQKENI.

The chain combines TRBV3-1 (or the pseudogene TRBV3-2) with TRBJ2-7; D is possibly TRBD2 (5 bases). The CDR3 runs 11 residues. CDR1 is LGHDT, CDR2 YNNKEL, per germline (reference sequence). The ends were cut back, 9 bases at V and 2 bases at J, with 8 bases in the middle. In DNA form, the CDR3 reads TGTGCCAGTGCGGGCCCCTACGAGCAGTACTTC. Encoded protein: CASAGPYEQYF.

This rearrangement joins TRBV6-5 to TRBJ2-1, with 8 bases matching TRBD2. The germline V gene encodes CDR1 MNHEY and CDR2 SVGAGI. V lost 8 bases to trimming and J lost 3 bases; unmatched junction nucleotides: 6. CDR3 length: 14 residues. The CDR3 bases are TGTGCCAGCTCGATGGCGGGAGGCTACAATGAGCAGTTCTTC. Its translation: CASSMAGGYNEQFF.

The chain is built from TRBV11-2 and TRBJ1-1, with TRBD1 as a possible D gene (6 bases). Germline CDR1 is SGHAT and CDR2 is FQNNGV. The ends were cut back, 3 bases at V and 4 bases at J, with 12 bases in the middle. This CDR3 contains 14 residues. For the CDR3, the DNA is TGTGCCAGCAGCTTCGAACAGGGATTCACTGAAGCTTTCTTT. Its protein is CASSFEQGFTEAFF. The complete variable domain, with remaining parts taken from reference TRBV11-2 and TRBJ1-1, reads EAGVAQSPRYKIIEKRQSVAFWCNPISGHATLYWYQQILGQGPKLLIQFQNNGVVDDSQLPKDRFSAERLKGVDSTLKIQPAKLEDSAVYLCASSFEQGFTEAFFGQGTRLTVV.

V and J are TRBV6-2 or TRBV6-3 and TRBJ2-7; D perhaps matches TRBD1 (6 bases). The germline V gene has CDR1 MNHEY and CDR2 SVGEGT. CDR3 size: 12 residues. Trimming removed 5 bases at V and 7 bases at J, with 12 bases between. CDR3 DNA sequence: TGTGCCAGCAGTACAGGGATAGGAGAGCAGTACTTC. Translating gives CASSTGIGEQYF.

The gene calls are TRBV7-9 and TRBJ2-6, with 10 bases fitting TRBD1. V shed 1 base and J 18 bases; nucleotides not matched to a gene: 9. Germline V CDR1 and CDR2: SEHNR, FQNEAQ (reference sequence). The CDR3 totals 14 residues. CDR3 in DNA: TGTGCCAGCAGCTTAGGTGGGACAGGGGCATCTGAGACTTTC. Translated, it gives CASSLGGTGASETF. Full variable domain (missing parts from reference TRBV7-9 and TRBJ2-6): DTGVSQNPRHKITKRGQNVTFRCDPISEHNRLYWYRQTLGQGPEFLTYFQNEAQLEKSRLLSDRFSAERPKGSFSTLEIQRTEQGDSAMYLCASSLGGTGASETFGAGSRLTVL.

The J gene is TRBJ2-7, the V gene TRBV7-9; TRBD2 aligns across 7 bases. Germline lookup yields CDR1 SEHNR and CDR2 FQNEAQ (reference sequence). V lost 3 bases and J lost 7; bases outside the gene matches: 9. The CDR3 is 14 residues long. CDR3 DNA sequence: TGTGCCAGCAGCTTTGTTCAGCGGGACTATGAGCAGTACTTC. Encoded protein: CASSFVQRDYEQYF.

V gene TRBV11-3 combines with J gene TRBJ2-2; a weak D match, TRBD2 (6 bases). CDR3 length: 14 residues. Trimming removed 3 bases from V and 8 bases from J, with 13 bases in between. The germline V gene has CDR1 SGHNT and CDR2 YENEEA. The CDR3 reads CASSFGGGTGELFF. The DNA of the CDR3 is TGTGCCAGCAGCTTCGGTGGCGGGACTGGGGAGCTGTTTTTT.

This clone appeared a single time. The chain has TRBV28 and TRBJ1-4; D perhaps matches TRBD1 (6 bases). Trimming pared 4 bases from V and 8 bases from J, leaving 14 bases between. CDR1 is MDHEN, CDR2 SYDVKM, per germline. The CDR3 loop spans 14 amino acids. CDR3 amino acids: CASSWGRGLEKLFF. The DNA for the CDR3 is TGTGCCAGCAGTTGGGGCAGGGGCTTGGAAAAACTGTTTTTT.

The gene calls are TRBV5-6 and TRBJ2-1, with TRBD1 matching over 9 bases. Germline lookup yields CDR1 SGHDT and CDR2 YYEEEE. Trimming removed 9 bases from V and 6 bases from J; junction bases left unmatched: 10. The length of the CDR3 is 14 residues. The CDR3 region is CANLKDRGGNEQFF. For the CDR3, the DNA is TGTGCCAACTTGAAAGACAGGGGGGGCAATGAGCAGTTCTTC.

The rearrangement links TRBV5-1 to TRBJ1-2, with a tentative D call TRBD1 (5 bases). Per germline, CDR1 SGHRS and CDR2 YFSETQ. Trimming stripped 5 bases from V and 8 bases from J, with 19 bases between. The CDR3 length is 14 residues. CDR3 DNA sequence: TGCGCCAGCAGATCTAGGCAGGGAGAAGGAGGCTACACCTTC. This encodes CASRSRQGEGGYTF.

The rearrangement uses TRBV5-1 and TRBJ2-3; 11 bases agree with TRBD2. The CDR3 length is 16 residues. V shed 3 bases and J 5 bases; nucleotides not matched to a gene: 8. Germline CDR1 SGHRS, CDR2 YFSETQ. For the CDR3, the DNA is TGCGCCAGCAGCTCGGATAGCGGGAGGGCCATAGATACGCAGTATTTT. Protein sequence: CASSSDSGRAIDTQYF.

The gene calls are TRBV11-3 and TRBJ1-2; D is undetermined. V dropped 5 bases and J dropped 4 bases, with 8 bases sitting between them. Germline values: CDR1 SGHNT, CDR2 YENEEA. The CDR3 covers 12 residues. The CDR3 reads CASSPGSYGYTF. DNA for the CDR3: TGTGCCAGCAGCCCCGGATCCTATGGCTACACCTTC.

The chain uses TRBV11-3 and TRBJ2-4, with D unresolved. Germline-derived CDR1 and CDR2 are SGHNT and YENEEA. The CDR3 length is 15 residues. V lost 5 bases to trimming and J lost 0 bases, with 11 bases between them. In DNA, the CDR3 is TGTGCCAGCAGCCCCCCTGGAATAGCCAAAAACATTCAGTACTTC. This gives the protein CASSPPGIAKNIQYF.